This entry describes one TCR beta chain. Its cognate antigen is unknown. Germline V gene lookup returns CDR1 MNHEY and CDR2 SVGEGT. This CDR3 contains 13 residues. The J segment lost 7 bases and the V segment lost 5 bases, leaving 5 bases of the junction unmatched. Assay: immunoSEQ multiplex PCR; the TCRdb copy retains only in-frame clones and omits some. The data hold approximately 150,000 clones, with just under 95% observed a single time. This entry belongs to a study of T cell responses to AZD1222 COVID-19 vaccine. Study conclusions and caveats: After the peak T cell response, and only then, were repertoires sampled. Clonal diversity was possibly underestimated, and the donors were mostly white British, with more females.

This chain joins TRBV6-2 or TRBV6-3 and TRBJ1-5; TRBD1 matches 7 bases. The sample here was peripheral blood, taken on day 0 of AZD1222 vaccination. The clonotype comes from an adult in good health. The CDR3 protein is CASSAQGGQPQHF. The DNA for the CDR3 is TGTGCCAGCAGTGCCCAGGGGGGGCAGCCCCAGCATTTT.